The clone carrying this T cell receptor (beta chain) was counted many times. Antigen specificity is unknown. This entry belongs to a study of early T cells in non-severe SARS-CoV-2 infection. Study in general: Unsorted whole-blood RNA was sequenced in bulk, leaving chains unpaired.

Study findings and constraints: VDJdb matching skewed toward anti-spike CD8 responses, missing private and CD4 specificities.

Individual cDNA molecules were tagged with unique molecular identifiers, the study reported. A single record per CDR3 protein comes from TCRdb applying MiXCR to the 5' RACE reads. The repertoire consists of under 85,000 distinct CDR3 sequences, with roughly a tenth occurring once and the leading ten covering about 5.6%. The receptor was derived from an adult who was a healthcare worker with PCR-confirmed SARS-CoV-2 infection or an uninfected control (not recorded which). The sequenced sample was whole blood.

The CDR3 nucleotides are TGTGCCTCCAAGACAGGGAGCTATGGCTACACCTTC. Translation gives CASKTGSYGYTF. The J gene is TRBJ1-2, the V gene TRBV30; 7 bases are a match to TRBD1. The CDR3 contains 12 residues. V dropped 7 bases and J dropped 4; count of bases not matched to a gene: 6. CDR1 is GTSNPN and CDR2 is SVGIG in the germline V gene (reference sequence).